Listed here is a single TCR beta chain. Its antigen remains unidentified. The V and J ends lost 4 bases and 9 bases, in that order; junction bases with no gene match: 12. The germline gives CDR1 SGHAT, CDR2 FQNNGV. This CDR3 contains 15 residues. Time point given: baseline, week 1 (first vaccination visit). Described treatment: pre-vaccination baseline after standard-of-care therapy. Donors harbored newly found WHO grade 3 or 4 IDH1-mutant, ATRX-lost astrocytomas. The data belong to a study of a mutant IDH1 vaccine in newly diagnosed glioma. As for the study in general: Patients arrived already treated with radiotherapy, temozolomide, or both, most having had both. General study points: Pseudoprogression appeared unlinked to shifts in leading peripheral T cell clonotypes. Among all patients, vaccine-induced immune responses occurred in 90% to 95%.

Here immunoSEQ multiplex PCR was the method, and the copy in TCRdb shows in-frame clones only, minus some. The repertoire holds 35,000 to 40,000 clones, with around 82% as singletons. The rearrangement uses TRBV11-2 and TRBJ2-7; 10 bases are a match to TRBD1. This TCR was recovered from a man aged 35 to 55 with glioma. Some clones in this sample may be carry-over from other donors' samples. This specimen consisted of PBMCs, obtained from a glioma patient treated with radiotherapy, temozolomide or both. The chain's CDR3 is CASSSGQGVRLGQYF. CDR3 coding DNA: TGTGCCAGCAGCTCCGGACAGGGGGTACGGTTGGGGCAGTACTTC.